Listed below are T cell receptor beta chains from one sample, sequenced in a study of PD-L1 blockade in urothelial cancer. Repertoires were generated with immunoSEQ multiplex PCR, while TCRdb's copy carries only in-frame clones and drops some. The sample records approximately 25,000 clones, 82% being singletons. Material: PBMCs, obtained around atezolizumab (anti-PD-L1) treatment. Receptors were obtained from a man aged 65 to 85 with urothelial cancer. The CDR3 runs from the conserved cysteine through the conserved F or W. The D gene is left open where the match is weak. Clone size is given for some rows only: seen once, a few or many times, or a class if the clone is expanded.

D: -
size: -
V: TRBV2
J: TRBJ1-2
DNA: TGTGCCACCCAGGGTGGGGGGGGCTACACCTTC
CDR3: CATQGGGGYTF

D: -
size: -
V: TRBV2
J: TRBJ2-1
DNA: TGTGCCAGCAGCCAAGCAGGGGCTGGAGAGCAGTTCTTC
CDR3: CASSQAGAGEQFF

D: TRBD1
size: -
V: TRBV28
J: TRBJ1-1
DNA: TGTGCCAGCAGTTTATTTCCTGCGGAGCCGAGATCAAAAGGGACAGCTCATGAAGCTTTCTTT
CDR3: CASSLFPAEPRSKGTAHEAFF

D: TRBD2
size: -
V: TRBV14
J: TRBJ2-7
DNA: TGTGCCAGCAGCCCGGCTAGCGGTTCCTACGAGCAGTACTTC
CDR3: CASSPASGSYEQYF

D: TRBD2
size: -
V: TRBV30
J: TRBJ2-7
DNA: TGTGCCTGGAGTGTATCGGGGGGTTACGAGCAGTACTTC
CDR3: CAWSVSGGYEQYF

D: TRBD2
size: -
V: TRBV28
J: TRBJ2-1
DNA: TGTGCCAGCAGTTTATACAGCGGGAGCTCCTACAATGAGCAGTTCTTC
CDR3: CASSLYSGSSYNEQFF

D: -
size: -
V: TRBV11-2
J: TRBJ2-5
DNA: TGTGCCAGCAGCTTAGATGGAGGTAGCGGTAGTCTGGGGACCCAGTACTTC
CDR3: CASSLDGGSGSLGTQYF

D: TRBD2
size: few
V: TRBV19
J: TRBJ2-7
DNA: TGTGCCAGTAGTATAGATGCAGGGACTAGTGCCTACGAGCAGTACTTC
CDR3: CASSIDAGTSAYEQYF

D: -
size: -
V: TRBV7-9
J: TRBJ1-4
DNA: TGTGCCAGCAGCCAAGCAGCGAACAATGAAAAACTGTTTTTT
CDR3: CASSQAANNEKLFF

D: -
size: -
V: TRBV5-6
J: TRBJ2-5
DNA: TGTGCCAGCAGCTACTTCGAGGATTTTTTGCGAGAGACCCAGTACTTC
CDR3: CASSYFEDFLRETQYF